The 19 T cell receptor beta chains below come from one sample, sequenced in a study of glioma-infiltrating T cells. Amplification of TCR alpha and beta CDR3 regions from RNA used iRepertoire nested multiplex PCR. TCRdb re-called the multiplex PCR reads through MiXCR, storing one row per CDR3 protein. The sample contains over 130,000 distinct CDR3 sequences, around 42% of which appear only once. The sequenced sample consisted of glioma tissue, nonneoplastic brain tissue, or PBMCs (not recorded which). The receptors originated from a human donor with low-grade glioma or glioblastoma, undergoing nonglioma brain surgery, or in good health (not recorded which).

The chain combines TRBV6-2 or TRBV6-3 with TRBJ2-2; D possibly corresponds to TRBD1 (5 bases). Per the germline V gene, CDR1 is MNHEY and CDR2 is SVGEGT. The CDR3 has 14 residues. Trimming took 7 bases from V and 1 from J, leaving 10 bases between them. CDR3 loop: CASTFRGNTGELFF. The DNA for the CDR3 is TGTGCCAGCACTTTTAGGGGGAACACCGGGGAGCTGTTTTTT.

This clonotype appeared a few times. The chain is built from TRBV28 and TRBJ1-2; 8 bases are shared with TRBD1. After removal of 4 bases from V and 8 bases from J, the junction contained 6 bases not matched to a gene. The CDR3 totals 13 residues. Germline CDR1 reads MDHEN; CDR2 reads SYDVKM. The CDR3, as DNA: TGTGCCAGCAGTTACGGACAGGGTCTGGGCTACACCTTC. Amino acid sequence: CASSYGQGLGYTF.

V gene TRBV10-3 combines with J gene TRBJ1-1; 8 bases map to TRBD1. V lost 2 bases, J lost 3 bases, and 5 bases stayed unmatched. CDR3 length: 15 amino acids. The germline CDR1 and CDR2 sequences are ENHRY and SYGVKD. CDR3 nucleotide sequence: TGTGCCATCAGTGAGGGACAGGGAGGGGACACTGAAGCTTTCTTT. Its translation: CAISEGQGGDTEAFF.

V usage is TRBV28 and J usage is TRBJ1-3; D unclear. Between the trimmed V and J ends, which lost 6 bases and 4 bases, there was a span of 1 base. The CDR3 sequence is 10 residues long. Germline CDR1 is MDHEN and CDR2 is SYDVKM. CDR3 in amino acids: CASSGNTIYF. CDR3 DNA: TGTGCCAGCAGCGGAAACACCATATATTTT.

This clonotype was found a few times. The CDR3 nucleotides are TGTGCCAGCAGCTGGACTAGCGGGAGAGATGAGCAGTTCTTC. Its translation is CASSWTSGRDEQFF. The chain uses TRBV7-9 and TRBJ2-1, with 13 bases identical to TRBD2. V lost 4 bases and J lost 8; bases outside the gene matches: 2. The CDR3 has 14 residues. Germline V gene lookup returns CDR1 SEHNR and CDR2 FQNEAQ (reference sequence). The complete variable domain, with remaining parts taken from reference TRBV7-9 and TRBJ2-1, reads DTGVSQNPRHKITKRGQNVTFRCDPISEHNRLYWYRQTLGQGPEFLTYFQNEAQLEKSRLLSDRFSAERPKGSFSTLEIQRTEQGDSAMYLCASSWTSGRDEQFFGPGTRLTVL.

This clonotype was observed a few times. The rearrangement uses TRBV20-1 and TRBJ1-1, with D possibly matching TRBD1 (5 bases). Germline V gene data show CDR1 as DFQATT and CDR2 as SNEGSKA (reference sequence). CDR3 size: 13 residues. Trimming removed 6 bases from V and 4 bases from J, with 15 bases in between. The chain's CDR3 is CSAGGGVVTEAFF. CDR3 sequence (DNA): TGCAGTGCCGGGGGAGGGGTGGTCACTGAAGCTTTCTTT.

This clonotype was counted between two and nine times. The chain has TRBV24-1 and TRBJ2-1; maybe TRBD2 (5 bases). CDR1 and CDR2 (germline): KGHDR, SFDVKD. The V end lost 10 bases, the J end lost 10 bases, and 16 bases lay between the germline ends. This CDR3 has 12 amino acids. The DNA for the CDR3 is TGTGCCACAGCGAGAGAGGGTCGGGAGCAGTTCTTC. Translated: CATAREGREQFF.

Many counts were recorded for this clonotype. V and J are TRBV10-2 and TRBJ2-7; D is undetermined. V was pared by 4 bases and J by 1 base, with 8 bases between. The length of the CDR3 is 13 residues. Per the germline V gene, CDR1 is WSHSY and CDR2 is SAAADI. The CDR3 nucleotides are TGCGCCAGCAGTGTTATGCGGTCCTACGAGCAGTACTTC. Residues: CASSVMRSYEQYF.

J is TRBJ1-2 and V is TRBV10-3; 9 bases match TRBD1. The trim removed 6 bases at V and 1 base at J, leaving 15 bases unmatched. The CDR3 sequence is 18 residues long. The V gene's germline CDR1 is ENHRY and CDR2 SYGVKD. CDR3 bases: TGTGCCATCAGAGGAGATGGGACAGGGAGGGGAGTTAACTATGGCTACACCTTC. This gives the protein CAIRGDGTGRGVNYGYTF.

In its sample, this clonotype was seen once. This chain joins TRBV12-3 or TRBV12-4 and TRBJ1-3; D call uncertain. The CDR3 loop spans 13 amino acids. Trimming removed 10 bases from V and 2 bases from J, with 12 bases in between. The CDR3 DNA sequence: TGTGCCACCCAGTTTATCGCTGGAAACACCATATATTTT. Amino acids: CATQFIAGNTIYF.

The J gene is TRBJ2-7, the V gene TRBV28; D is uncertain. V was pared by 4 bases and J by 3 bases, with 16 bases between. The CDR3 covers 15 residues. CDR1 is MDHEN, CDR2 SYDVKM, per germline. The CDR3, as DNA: TGTGCCAGCAGTTCGTGGGCCCGGCTAGACTACGAGCAGTACTTC. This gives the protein CASSSWARLDYEQYF.

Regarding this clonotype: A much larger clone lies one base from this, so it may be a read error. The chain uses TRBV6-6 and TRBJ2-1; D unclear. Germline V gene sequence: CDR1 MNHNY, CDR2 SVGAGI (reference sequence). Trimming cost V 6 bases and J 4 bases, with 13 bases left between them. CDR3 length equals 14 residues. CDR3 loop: CASRVSHPYNEQFF. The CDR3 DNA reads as TGTGCCAGCAGGGTTTCCCACCCGTACAATGAGCAGTTCTTC.

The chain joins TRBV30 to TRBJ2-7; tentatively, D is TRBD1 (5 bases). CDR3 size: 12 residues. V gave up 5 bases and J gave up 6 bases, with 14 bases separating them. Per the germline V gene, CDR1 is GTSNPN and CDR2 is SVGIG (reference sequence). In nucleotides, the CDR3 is TGTGCCTGGTCCAGGCAGGGAAGCGAGCAGTACTTC. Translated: CAWSRQGSEQYF.

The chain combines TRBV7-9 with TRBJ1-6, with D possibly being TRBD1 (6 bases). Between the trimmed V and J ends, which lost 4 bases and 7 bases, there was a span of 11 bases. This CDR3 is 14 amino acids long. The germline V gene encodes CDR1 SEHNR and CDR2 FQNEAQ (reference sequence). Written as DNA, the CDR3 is TGTGCCAGCAGCTACGACAGGTTCAATTCACCCCTCCACTTT. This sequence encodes CASSYDRFNSPLHF. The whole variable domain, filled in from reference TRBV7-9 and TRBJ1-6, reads DTGVSQNPRHKITKRGQNVTFRCDPISEHNRLYWYRQTLGQGPEFLTYFQNEAQLEKSRLLSDRFSAERPKGSFSTLEIQRTEQGDSAMYLCASSYDRFNSPLHFGNGTRLTVT.

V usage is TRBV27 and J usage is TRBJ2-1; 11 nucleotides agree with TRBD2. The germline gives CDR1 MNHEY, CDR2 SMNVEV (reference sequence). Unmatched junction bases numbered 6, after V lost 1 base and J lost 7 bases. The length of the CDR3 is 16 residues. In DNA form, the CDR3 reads TGTGCCAGCAGTTTATTGGTTAGCGGGAGGGGTAATGAGCAGTTCTTC. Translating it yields CASSLLVSGRGNEQFF.

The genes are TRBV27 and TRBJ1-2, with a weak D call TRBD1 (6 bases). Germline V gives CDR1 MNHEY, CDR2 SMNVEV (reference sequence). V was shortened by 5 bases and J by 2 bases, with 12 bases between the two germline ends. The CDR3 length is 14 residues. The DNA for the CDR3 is TGTGCCAGCAGTGCTGGACAGTTCAACTATGGCTACACCTTC. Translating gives CASSAGQFNYGYTF.

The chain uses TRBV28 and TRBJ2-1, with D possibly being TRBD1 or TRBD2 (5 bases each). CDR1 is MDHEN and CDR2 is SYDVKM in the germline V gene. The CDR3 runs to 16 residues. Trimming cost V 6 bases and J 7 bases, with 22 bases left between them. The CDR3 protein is CASSLIAGNRGNEQFF. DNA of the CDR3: TGTGCCAGCAGCCTGATAGCCGGGAATAGGGGAAATGAGCAGTTCTTC.

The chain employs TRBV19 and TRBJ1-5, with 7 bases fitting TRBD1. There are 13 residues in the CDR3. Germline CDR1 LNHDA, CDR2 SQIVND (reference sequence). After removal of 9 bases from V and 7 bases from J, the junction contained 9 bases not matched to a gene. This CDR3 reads CASSPGTEQPQHF. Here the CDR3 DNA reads TGTGCCAGCAGCCCCGGGACAGAACAGCCCCAGCATTTT.

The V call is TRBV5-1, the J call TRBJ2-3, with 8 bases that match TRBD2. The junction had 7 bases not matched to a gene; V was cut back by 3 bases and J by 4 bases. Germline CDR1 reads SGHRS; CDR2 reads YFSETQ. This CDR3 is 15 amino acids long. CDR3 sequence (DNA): TGCGCCAGCAGCTCAAGCGGGAGCTGGGCAGATACGCAGTATTTT. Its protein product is CASSSSGSWADTQYF.